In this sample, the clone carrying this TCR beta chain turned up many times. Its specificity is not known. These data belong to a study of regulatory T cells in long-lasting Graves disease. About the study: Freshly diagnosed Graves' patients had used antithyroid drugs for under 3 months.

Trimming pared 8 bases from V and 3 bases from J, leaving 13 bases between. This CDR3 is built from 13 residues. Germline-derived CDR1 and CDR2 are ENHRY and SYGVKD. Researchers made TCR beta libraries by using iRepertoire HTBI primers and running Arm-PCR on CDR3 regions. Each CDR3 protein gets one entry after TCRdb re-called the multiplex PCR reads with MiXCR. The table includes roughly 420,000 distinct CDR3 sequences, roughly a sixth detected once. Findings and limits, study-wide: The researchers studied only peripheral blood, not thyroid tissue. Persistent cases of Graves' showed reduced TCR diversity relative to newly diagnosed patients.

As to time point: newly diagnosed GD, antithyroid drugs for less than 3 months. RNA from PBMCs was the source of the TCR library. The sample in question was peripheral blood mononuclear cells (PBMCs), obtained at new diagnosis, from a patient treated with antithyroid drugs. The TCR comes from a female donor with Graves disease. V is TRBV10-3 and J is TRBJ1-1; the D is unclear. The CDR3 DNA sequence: TGTGCCATCCATGAAGGCCCCTACACTGAAGCTTTCTTT. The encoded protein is CAIHEGPYTEAFF.